The next 28 T cell receptor beta chains were all read from a single sample in a study of blood T cell repertoires in COVID-19. Sequencing used immunoSEQ multiplex PCR; TCRdb keeps in-frame clones, though not all of them. The sample comprises approximately 240,000 clones, 70% to 90% of which are singletons, and around 3% rests with the top ten. The sample was peripheral blood. The receptors stem from a man aged 45-60 years who had recovered from COVID-19.

This clone was observed a single time. The chain is built from TRBV15 and TRBJ1-6; D not certain. V was cut by 1 base and J by 0 bases, with 10 bases left in between. This CDR3 is built from 17 residues. Germline CDR1 is LNHNV and CDR2 is YYDKDF (reference sequence). The CDR3 reads CATSRGPPDSYNSPLHF. CDR3 coding DNA: TGTGCCACCAGCAGAGGGCCCCCAGACTCCTATAATTCACCCCTCCACTTT. Full variable domain (rest looked up from reference TRBV15 and TRBJ1-6): DAMVIQNPRYQVTQFGKPVTLSCSQTLNHNVMYWYQQKSSQAPKLLFHYYDKDFNNEADTPDNFQSRRPNTSFCFLDIRSPGLGDTAMYLCATSRGPPDSYNSPLHFGNGTRLTVT.

The CDR3 region is CASSPTGRLYEQYF. CDR3 nucleotides: TGCGCCAGCAGCCCCACAGGGCGTCTCTACGAGCAGTACTTC. V gene TRBV5-1 combines with J gene TRBJ2-7; D is perhaps TRBD1 (6 bases). CDR3 length: 14 amino acids. The germline CDR1 and CDR2 sequences are SGHRS and YFSETQ. The V gene lost 4 bases and the J gene lost 3 bases, with 14 bases spanning the gap.

The chain couples TRBV28 to TRBJ2-1; a weak D match, TRBD2 (6 bases). Between the trimmed V and J ends, which lost 2 bases and 14 bases, there was a span of 16 bases. The length of the CDR3 is 13 residues. Germline lookup yields CDR1 MDHEN and CDR2 SYDVKM. The CDR3 loop reads CASSLRHRTNEFF. The CDR3 coding sequence is TGTGCCAGCAGTTTAAGACACCGGACTAATGAGTTCTTC. Full variable domain (outside the CDR3, taken from reference TRBV28 and TRBJ2-1): DVKVTQSSRYLVKRTGEKVFLECVQDMDHENMFWYRQDPGLGLRLIYFSYDVKMKEKGDIPEGYSVSREKKERFSLILESASTNQTSMYLCASSLRHRTNEFFGPGTRLTVL.

DNA of the CDR3: TGTGCCAGCAGCGAAGAAACTAGCGGGAGGTCCACAGATACGCAGTATTTT. Its translation: CASSEETSGRSTDTQYF. The chain recombines TRBV7-2 with TRBJ2-3; 12 nucleotides align to TRBD2. Germline-derived CDR1 and CDR2 are SGHTA and FQGNSA. Germline trimming cut 5 bases from V and 2 bases from J; bases unmatched to any gene: 8. This CDR3 is 17 amino acids long. The entire variable domain, with the rest obtained from reference TRBV7-2 and TRBJ2-3, is as follows: GAGVSQSPSNKVTEKGKDVELRCDPISGHTALYWYRQSLGQGLEFLIYFQGNSAPDKSGLPSDRFSAERTGGSVSTLTIQRTQQEDSAVYLCASSEETSGRSTDTQYFGPGTRLTVL.

The V gene is TRBV7-8, the J gene TRBJ2-7, with 7 positions matching TRBD2. Per the germline V gene, CDR1 is SGHVS and CDR2 is FQNEAQ. The CDR3 spans 16 residues. Trimming cost V 4 bases and J 1 base; bases outside gene matches: 10. CDR3 nucleotide sequence: TGTGCCAGCAGCTCGGATAGCGGGTCGTCTTCCTACGAGCAGTACTTC. Protein: CASSSDSGSSSYEQYF.

This chain joins TRBV28 and TRBJ2-5, with 8 bases aligning to TRBD2. The ends lost 3 bases at V and 5 bases at J; junction bases unmatched: 5. CDR1 is MDHEN, CDR2 SYDVKM, per germline. This CDR3 spans 14 amino acids. The CDR3 bases are TGTGCCAGCAGTTTTGCGGGAGGCCCGGAGACCCAGTACTTC. Amino acid sequence: CASSFAGGPETQYF. The full variable domain, with the rest looked up from reference TRBV28 and TRBJ2-5, is DVKVTQSSRYLVKRTGEKVFLECVQDMDHENMFWYRQDPGLGLRLIYFSYDVKMKEKGDIPEGYSVSREKKERFSLILESASTNQTSMYLCASSFAGGPETQYFGPGTRLLVL.

The rearrangement links TRBV9 to TRBJ1-3; unclear D gene. CDR3 length: 15 amino acids. Trimming stripped 0 bases from V and 0 bases from J, with 7 bases between. Germline V gene data show CDR1 as SGDLS and CDR2 as YYNGEE. The CDR3 loop is CASSVDYSSGNTIYF. DNA of the CDR3: TGTGCCAGCAGCGTAGATTATAGCTCTGGAAACACCATATATTTT.

The CDR3: CASSLLQGGADTQYF. Written as DNA, the CDR3 is TGTGCCAGCAGTTTACTACAGGGAGGGGCAGATACGCAGTATTTT. The chain uses TRBV28 and TRBJ2-3, with D possibly matching TRBD2 (7 bases). The V and J ends lost 2 bases and 4 bases respectively, with 13 bases between them. The CDR3 is 15 residues long. The germline V gene has CDR1 MDHEN and CDR2 SYDVKM.

In its sample, this clone was seen a few times. This chain links TRBV29-1 with TRBJ2-7; 11 nucleotides agree with TRBD2. This CDR3 has 15 amino acids. Germline CDR1 SQVTM, CDR2 ANQGSEA. The junction had 12 bases not matched to a gene; V was cut back by 6 bases and J by 5 bases. This CDR3 reads CSVVPRTSGFNEQYF. CDR3 DNA: TGCAGCGTCGTCCCCCGGACTAGCGGGTTCAACGAGCAGTACTTC.

The V gene is TRBV5-6, the J gene TRBJ2-7, with 7 bases aligning to TRBD1. Per the germline V gene, CDR1 is SGHDT and CDR2 is YYEEEE. This CDR3 has 16 residues. V was pared by 5 bases and J by 2 bases, with 13 bases of the junction left unmatched. The CDR3 DNA sequence: TGTGCCAGCAGGATGAAGGGGGCGCCGGGTACCTACGAGCAGTACTTC. Protein sequence: CASRMKGAPGTYEQYF.

As regards this clone: Distinct nucleotide sequences in the sample also encode this CDR3. The chain is built from TRBV6-5 and TRBJ1-5, with unresolved D. The CDR3 is made up of 13 amino acids. The germline V gene has CDR1 MNHEY and CDR2 SVGAGI. Trimming removed 5 bases from V and 2 bases from J, with 7 bases in between. The CDR3 region is CASSPRGNQPQHF. The CDR3 DNA is TGTGCCAGCAGTCCCCGCGGCAATCAGCCCCAGCATTTT.

The genes are TRBV11-2 and TRBJ2-5; the match to TRBD1 covers 7 bases. The CDR3 has 16 residues. V trimming: 0 bases; J trimming: 3 bases; junction bases outside the gene matches: 7. Germline V gene data show CDR1 as SGHAT and CDR2 as FQNNGV. The CDR3 DNA reads TGTGCCAGCAGCTTAGATCGGACGGACAGGAAAGAGACCCAGTACTTC. Translated: CASSLDRTDRKETQYF.

The V and J genes are TRBV6-5 and TRBJ1-1; D might be TRBD1 (5 bases). Between the trimmed V and J ends, which lost 0 bases and 6 bases, there was a span of 14 bases. The CDR3 totals 15 residues. Germline CDR1 is MNHEY and CDR2 is SVGAGI. Written as DNA, the CDR3 is TGTGCCAGCAGTTACTCTCTTTCAGGGAAAGCTGAAGCTTTCTTT. Its protein product is CASSYSLSGKAEAFF.

This chain joins TRBV7-9 and TRBJ2-3; the match to TRBD2 covers 10 bases. The CDR3 is 18 residues long. The V segment lost 0 bases and the J segment 0 bases; nucleotides outside the gene matches: 6. Per germline, CDR1 SEHNR and CDR2 FQNEAQ (reference sequence). The CDR3 reads CASSLALQREGSTDTQYF. The CDR3, as DNA: TGTGCCAGCAGCTTAGCCCTACAGCGGGAGGGGAGCACAGATACGCAGTATTTT.

This clone was seen once. The rearrangement links TRBV5-6 to TRBJ2-1, with 7 bases matching TRBD2. The CDR3 contains 15 residues. Germline V gene sequence: CDR1 SGHDT, CDR2 YYEEEE. Trimming took 0 bases from V and 3 from J; bases not matched to a gene: 3. This CDR3 reads CASSLGRDYYNEQFF. The CDR3 region has the DNA TGTGCCAGCAGCTTGGGTCGGGACTACTACAATGAGCAGTTCTTC.

This clone was seen just once. The chain uses TRBV4-1 and TRBJ2-7; D remains ambiguous. Between the trimmed V and J ends, which lost 4 bases and 3 bases, there was a span of 13 bases. The CDR3 totals 14 residues. From germline, CDR1 is MGHRA and CDR2 YSYEKL. CDR3 in amino acids: CASSRPTNVYEQYF. In DNA, the CDR3 is TGCGCCAGCAGCCGCCCGACAAATGTCTACGAGCAGTACTTC.

The chain is built from TRBV5-5 and TRBJ2-7; 8 bases are shared with TRBD1. The CDR3 consists of 15 residues. Trimming removed 4 bases from V and 5 bases from J; junction bases left unmatched: 11. Germline V gene lookup returns CDR1 SGHKS and CDR2 YYEKEE (reference sequence). The CDR3 spells CASSPYQGAYDEQYF. CDR3 nucleotides: TGTGCCAGCAGCCCCTACCAGGGGGCATACGACGAGCAGTACTTC.

This sequence joins TRBV7-8 and TRBJ2-7, with TRBD1 matching over 7 bases. There are 17 residues in the CDR3. Trimming cost V 4 bases and J 3 bases; bases outside gene matches: 15. The V gene's germline CDR1 is SGHVS and CDR2 FQNEAQ. The CDR3 protein is CASSSHRDRVSFYEQYF. CDR3 nucleotides: TGTGCCAGCAGCTCTCACCGCGACAGGGTCTCCTTCTACGAGCAGTACTTC.

Remarks on this clone: A read error may account for a junction end that differs from germline. This chain links TRBV27 with TRBJ2-2; 7 bases are a match to TRBD1. The CDR3 totals 15 residues. From germline, CDR1 is MNHEY and CDR2 SMNVEV (reference sequence). DNA for the CDR3: TGTGCCAGCAGCGAAGGGGGCGTGAACGCCGGGGAGCTGTTTTTT. Translation: CASSEGGVNAGELFF.

This clone came up a few times. The chain employs TRBV5-1 and TRBJ1-2; tentative D call: TRBD1 (5 bases). V dropped 3 bases and J dropped 5 bases, with 14 bases sitting between them. The germline CDR1 and CDR2 sequences are SGHRS and YFSETQ. This CDR3 has 14 residues. This chain's CDR3 is CASSSLEGRYGYTF. The CDR3 region has the DNA TGCGCCAGCAGCTCCCTGGAGGGGAGGTATGGCTACACCTTC.

A word on this clone: Germline and junction disagree at one end, which may indicate a read error. The chain employs TRBV24-1 and TRBJ2-4, with 7 bases lining up with TRBD1. Germline-derived CDR1 and CDR2 are KGHDR and SFDVKD. The length of the CDR3 is 10 residues. CDR3 region: CATSSGGQAF. The CDR3 coding sequence is TGTGCCACCAGCTCAGGCGGACAGGCATTC.

This chain uses TRBV11-2 with TRBJ2-4; D remains unclear. Trimming shortened V by 1 base and J by 1 base, and 14 bases separated the two germline ends. CDR3 length: 17 amino acids. Germline V gene sequence: CDR1 SGHAT, CDR2 FQNNGV. The CDR3 coding sequence is TGTGCCAGCAGCTTAGTGCGCAGAATGGAGGCCAAAAACATTCAGTACTTC. This codes for CASSLVRRMEAKNIQYF.

The rearrangement uses TRBV19 and TRBJ2-3; maybe TRBD1 (5 bases). The germline CDR1 and CDR2 sequences are LNHDA and SQIVND (reference sequence). The CDR3 is 17 amino acids. V lost 2 bases and J lost 0, with 15 bases in between. The CDR3 bases are TGTGCCAGTAGTATAACTCCCTTCAGGGCAAGCACAGATACGCAGTATTTT. This gives the protein CASSITPFRASTDTQYF.

The chain has TRBV12-3 or TRBV12-4 and TRBJ1-5; D possibly corresponds to TRBD1 (5 bases). V lost 5 bases, J lost 7 bases, and 12 bases lay in between. CDR3 length: 13 residues. The CDR3 loop reads CASSQTVWQPQHF. The CDR3 region has the DNA TGTGCCAGCAGTCAGACAGTTTGGCAGCCCCAGCATTTT.

This sequence joins TRBV5-6 and TRBJ1-2; weak D call: TRBD1 (5 bases). V was cut by 0 bases and J by 4 bases, with 7 bases left in between. The germline V gene encodes CDR1 SGHDT and CDR2 YYEEEE. The CDR3 extends over 13 amino acids. CDR3 region: CASSLAGSYGYTF. The CDR3 DNA reads TGTGCCAGCAGCTTGGCAGGGTCCTATGGCTACACCTTC. The entire variable domain, with the rest obtained from reference TRBV5-6 and TRBJ1-2, is as follows: DAGVTQSPTHLIKTRGQQVTLRCSPKSGHDTVSWYQQALGQGPQFIFQYYEEEERQRGNFPDRFSGHQFPNYSSELNVNALLLGDSALYLCASSLAGSYGYTFGSGTRLTVV.

The V gene is TRBV5-5, the J gene TRBJ2-1; 8 nucleotides match TRBD2. V dropped 4 bases and J dropped 2; count of bases not matched to a gene: 2. CDR3 size: 14 residues. Germline CDR1 SGHKS, CDR2 YYEKEE (reference sequence). As DNA, the CDR3 is TGTGCCAGCAGCCCGGGACTAGCCTACAATGAGCAGTTCTTC. Translating it yields CASSPGLAYNEQFF.

This chain connects TRBV30 to TRBJ2-1, with 7 bases aligning to TRBD1. Losses at the gene ends were 5 bases for V and 6 bases for J; bases not matched to a gene: 4. The CDR3 spans 12 residues. The germline gives CDR1 GTSNPN, CDR2 SVGIG (reference sequence). The CDR3 here is CAWSGQLNEQFF. The CDR3, as DNA: TGTGCCTGGTCGGGACAGCTCAATGAGCAGTTCTTC.

The chain combines TRBV4-2 with TRBJ1-2; unclear D gene. Germline V CDR1 and CDR2: LGHNA, YNFKEQ. This CDR3 has 16 amino acids. The V end was cut by 0 bases, the J end by 8 bases, with 19 bases between. In DNA form, the CDR3 reads TGTGCCAGCAGCCAAGAAGCGGCCCCGCTGACGGGGGGCTACACCTTC. This translates into CASSQEAAPLTGGYTF.